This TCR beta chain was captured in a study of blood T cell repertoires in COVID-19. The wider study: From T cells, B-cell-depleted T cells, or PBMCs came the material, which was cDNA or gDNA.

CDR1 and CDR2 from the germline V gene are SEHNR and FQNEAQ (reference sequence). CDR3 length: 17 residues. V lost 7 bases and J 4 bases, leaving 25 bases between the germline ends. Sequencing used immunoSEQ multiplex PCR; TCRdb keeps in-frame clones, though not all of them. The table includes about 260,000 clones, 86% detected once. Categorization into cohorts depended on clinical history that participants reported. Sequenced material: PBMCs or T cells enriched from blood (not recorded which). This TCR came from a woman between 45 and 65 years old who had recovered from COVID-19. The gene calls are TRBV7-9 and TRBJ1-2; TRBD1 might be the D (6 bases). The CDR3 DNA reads TGTGCCAGCATCCAAACAGGGAACGATCAAAGCTTCTATGGCTACACCTTC. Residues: CASIQTGNDQSFYGYTF.